These 32 T cell receptor beta chains came from one sample sequenced in a study of shared clonotypes between healthy human individuals. Clones were read by immunoSEQ multiplex PCR, and TCRdb kept only the in-frame ones, dropping some. Of a few million clones detected, approximately 92% appear once; the ten largest clones hold about 1.6%. Only CD45RO-negative cells positively selected for CCR7 counted as naive CD8 cells, so terminally differentiated effector memory CD45RA+ cells were excluded. Sequencing input: naive CD8+ T cells from PBMCs. The receptors derive from a man aged 18 to 30 in good health. Some clones in this sample may be carry-over from other donors' samples.

V usage is TRBV6-6 and J usage is TRBJ1-5; a weak D match, TRBD1 (5 bases). This CDR3 region has 12 residues. Trimming shortened V by 2 bases and J by 13 bases, and 12 bases separated the two germline ends. The V gene's germline CDR1 is MNHNY and CDR2 SVGAGI (reference sequence). CDR3 DNA: TGTGCCAGCAGTTACGGTGGGGACCAACAGCATTTT. This translates into CASSYGGDQQHF.

This sequence joins TRBV10-3 and TRBJ1-2; 10 positions match TRBD1. V shed 3 bases and J 4 bases; nucleotides not matched to a gene: 5. Germline V gives CDR1 ENHRY, CDR2 SYGVKD. This CDR3 comprises 15 residues. The CDR3 sequence is CAISEWTGGIYGYTF. The CDR3 DNA is TGTGCCATCAGTGAATGGACAGGGGGTATCTATGGCTACACCTTC.

CDR3 in DNA: TGTGCCAGCAGAGGGACTAGCGGGAGGCACTCCTACAATGAGCAGTTCTTC. This codes for CASRGTSGRHSYNEQFF. The gene calls are TRBV7-9 and TRBJ2-1; 15 bases are shared with TRBD2. Trimming took 6 bases from V and 0 from J; bases not matched to a gene: 3. This CDR3 is built from 17 residues. Looked up from germline, CDR1 is SEHNR and CDR2 is FQNEAQ (reference sequence).

This clone has only one observation. The rearrangement links TRBV9 to TRBJ2-6; D is ambiguous. The CDR3 has 17 amino acids. V lost 0 bases and J lost 1, with 11 bases in between. Germline CDR1 SGDLS, CDR2 YYNGEE. CDR3 protein: CASSVAGVTSGANVLTF. Written as DNA, the CDR3 is TGTGCCAGCAGCGTAGCCGGCGTAACTTCTGGGGCCAACGTCCTGACTTTC.

V usage is TRBV7-3 and J usage is TRBJ1-2, with TRBD1 matching 8 bases. Losses at the gene ends were 5 bases for V and 5 bases for J; bases not matched to a gene: 19. The length of the CDR3 is 18 residues. CDR1 SGHTA and CDR2 FQGTGA come from the germline V gene. CDR3 region: CASSPSRQGAGKEYGYTF. The CDR3 region has the DNA TGTGCCAGCAGCCCATCCAGGCAGGGGGCAGGGAAAGAGTATGGCTACACCTTC. The entire variable domain, with the rest obtained from reference TRBV7-3 and TRBJ1-2, is as follows: GAGVSQTPSNKVTEKGKYVELRCDPISGHTALYWYRQSLGQGPEFLIYFQGTGAADDSGLPNDRFFAVRPEGSVSTLKIQRTERGDSAVYLCASSPSRQGAGKEYGYTFGSGTRLTVV.

This clone came up once. The J gene is TRBJ2-2, the V gene TRBV5-4, with 7 bases matching TRBD2. CDR1 is SGHNT and CDR2 is YYREEE in the germline V gene (reference sequence). This CDR3 spans 15 amino acids. The V segment lost 10 bases and the J segment 6 bases; nucleotides outside the gene matches: 15. The CDR3 is CAGGGSGSVAGELFF. CDR3 nucleotide sequence: TGTGCCGGCGGGGGATCTGGTTCGGTGGCCGGGGAGCTGTTTTTT.

V usage is TRBV19 and J usage is TRBJ2-3, with D uncertain. The CDR3 is 15 amino acids. Germline V lookup: CDR1 LNHDA, CDR2 SQIVND (reference sequence). V lost 2 bases and J 1 base, leaving 10 bases between the germline ends. This CDR3 reads CASSISWQGTDTQYF. The DNA of the CDR3 is TGTGCCAGTAGTATATCTTGGCAGGGCACAGATACGCAGTATTTT.

J is TRBJ2-7 and V is TRBV29-1; 8 bases are a match to TRBD2. Germline lookup yields CDR1 SQVTM and CDR2 ANQGSEA. Trimming removed 8 bases from V and 4 bases from J; junction bases left unmatched: 16. The CDR3 spans 15 residues. The CDR3 is CSTREGGGNFYEQYF. The CDR3 DNA reads as TGCAGCACCCGGGAGGGCGGAGGGAACTTTTACGAGCAGTACTTC.

Remarks on this clone: Other DNA sequences in the same sample also yield this CDR3. The rearrangement uses TRBV28 and TRBJ2-5; D is unclear. Trimming removed 4 bases at V and 5 bases at J, with 11 bases between. This CDR3 has 13 amino acids. Germline CDR1 and CDR2: MDHEN and SYDVKM. The CDR3 here is CASSSGLGETQYF. DNA of the CDR3: TGTGCCAGCAGTTCTGGGCTGGGGGAGACCCAGTACTTC.

This clone occurred once. The rearrangement joins TRBV19 to TRBJ2-1; perhaps TRBD2 as D (5 bases). Germline V gene data show CDR1 as LNHDA and CDR2 as SQIVND (reference sequence). V was trimmed by 5 bases and J by 4 bases, leaving 9 bases between them. The CDR3 extends over 13 amino acids. CDR3 in amino acids: CASSFGLYNEQFF. CDR3 DNA: TGTGCCAGTAGTTTCGGACTGTACAATGAGCAGTTCTTC. The full variable domain, in which reference TRBV19 and TRBJ2-1 provide the parts outside the CDR3, is DGGITQSPKYLFRKEGQNVTLSCEQNLNHDAMYWYRQDPGQGLRLIYYSQIVNDFQKGDIAEGYSVSREKKESFPLTVTSAQKNPTAFYLCASSFGLYNEQFFGPGTRLTVL.

The CDR3 region is CASSGGTGSRQPQHF. CDR3 DNA: TGTGCCAGCAGTGGGGGGACAGGTTCTCGGCAGCCCCAGCATTTT. This chain uses TRBV6-4 with TRBJ1-5, with 8 bases lining up with TRBD1. V shed 4 bases, J shed 7 bases, and the junction held 9 bases outside the gene matches. CDR1 and CDR2 (germline): MRHNA, SNTAGT. This CDR3 has 15 amino acids.

This sequence joins TRBV10-3 and TRBJ2-7; a weak D match, TRBD1 (6 bases). This CDR3 has 13 amino acids. The V end lost 5 bases, the J end lost 3 bases, and 11 bases lay between the germline ends. Germline CDR1 and CDR2: ENHRY and SYGVKD. CDR3 residues: CAISSGQDYEQYF. CDR3 nucleotides: TGTGCCATCAGTTCGGGACAAGACTACGAGCAGTACTTC.

This sequence joins TRBV10-3 and TRBJ2-1, with 8 bases lining up with TRBD1. The J segment lost 0 bases and the V segment lost 10 bases, leaving 2 bases of the junction unmatched. The germline V gene has CDR1 ENHRY and CDR2 SYGVKD. The CDR3 contains 13 residues. The CDR3 sequence is CATGQGSYNEQFF. In nucleotides, the CDR3 is TGTGCCACCGGACAGGGCTCCTACAATGAGCAGTTCTTC.

On this clone: Germline and junction disagree at one end, which may indicate a read error. The chain uses TRBV4-1 and TRBJ2-5, with a tentative D call TRBD2 (5 bases). Germline V gives CDR1 MGHRA, CDR2 YSYEKL. The CDR3 extends over 16 amino acids. The CDR3 is CASSQERARLQGTQYF. The DNA of the CDR3 is TGCGCCAGCAGCCAAGAGAGGGCCCGGCTTCAAGGGACCCAGTACTTC.

This sequence joins TRBV28 and TRBJ1-2; D possibly corresponds to TRBD1 (6 bases). CDR1 MDHEN and CDR2 SYDVKM come from the germline V gene. Trimming removed 3 bases at V and 5 bases at J, with 13 bases between. This CDR3 comprises 14 residues. The CDR3 DNA reads as TGTGCCAGCAGTTTCCCTGAGGGGGTTTATGGCTACACCTTC. Its protein is CASSFPEGVYGYTF.

The chain uses TRBV4-3 and TRBJ2-5; 9 bases line up with TRBD2. The CDR3 length is 20 residues. V lost 0 bases to trimming and J lost 0 bases; unmatched junction nucleotides: 14. CDR1 is LGHNA, CDR2 YSLEER, per germline. For the CDR3, the DNA is TGCGCCAGCAGCCAAGAGATTGGCTATTGGGCTAGCGGGGACCAAGAGACCCAGTACTTC. It is translated as CASSQEIGYWASGDQETQYF.

The chain is built from TRBV10-3 and TRBJ2-5; D possibly matches TRBD1 or TRBD2 (5 bases each). Trimming shortened V by 10 bases and J by 4 bases, and 16 bases separated the two germline ends. CDR3 length: 13 amino acids. Germline V gives CDR1 ENHRY, CDR2 SYGVKD. The DNA for the CDR3 is TGTGCCACCTACCTGACTGGGGGAGAGACCCAGTACTTC. Translating gives CATYLTGGETQYF.

V is TRBV6-6 and J is TRBJ2-7, with 8 bases matching TRBD1. The V gene's germline CDR1 is MNHNY and CDR2 SVGAGI (reference sequence). This CDR3 has 15 amino acids. V shed 0 bases, J shed 3 bases, and the junction held 4 bases outside the gene matches. The CDR3 DNA reads TGTGCCAGCAGTTACTCCCTGGACAGGGACTACGAGCAGTACTTC. Translated, it gives CASSYSLDRDYEQYF.

This rearrangement joins TRBV7-9 to TRBJ2-2; either TRBD1 or TRBD2 may fit D (5 bases each). CDR1 is SEHNR and CDR2 is FQNEAQ in the germline V gene (reference sequence). The germline V and J ends were trimmed by 4 bases and 8 bases, with 14 bases remaining between them. This CDR3 has 14 residues. CDR3: CASSSGTSWGELFF. DNA of the CDR3: TGTGCCAGCAGCTCCGGGACCTCCTGGGGGGAGCTGTTTTTT.

The V call is TRBV7-9, the J call TRBJ2-7; D is ambiguous. CDR1 is SEHNR, CDR2 FQNEAQ, per germline (reference sequence). Trimming removed 4 bases at V and 5 bases at J, with 9 bases between. This CDR3 has 12 amino acids. Here the CDR3 reads CASSSSGHEQYF. CDR3 DNA: TGTGCCAGCAGCTCTTCTGGTCACGAGCAGTACTTC.

The chain joins TRBV4-3 to TRBJ1-4; no clear D gene. The V gene lost 4 bases and the J gene lost 4 bases, with 10 bases spanning the gap. The CDR3 runs 14 residues. Germline lookup yields CDR1 LGHNA and CDR2 YSLEER. In nucleotides, the CDR3 is TGCGCCAGCAGCCCCCGAGGGCTTAATGAAAAACTGTTTTTT. Amino acids: CASSPRGLNEKLFF.

The chain uses TRBV18 and TRBJ2-7; 8 bases map to TRBD1. CDR1 and CDR2 from the germline V gene are KGHSH and LQKENI. CDR3 length: 14 residues. Losses at the gene ends were 0 bases for V and 4 bases for J; bases not matched to a gene: 2. The CDR3 DNA sequence: TGTGCCAGCTCACCACCAGGGACAGGATACGAGCAGTACTTC. This codes for CASSPPGTGYEQYF.

This chain joins TRBV27 and TRBJ2-2; 7 nucleotides match TRBD1. The germline CDR1 and CDR2 sequences are MNHEY and SMNVEV (reference sequence). The CDR3 is 14 residues long. V was clipped by 5 bases and J by 6 bases; unmatched bases: 6. CDR3 sequence (DNA): TGTGCCAGCAGTAGCCGTACAGGGGCCGGGGAGCTGTTTTTT. The encoded protein is CASSSRTGAGELFF.

In regard to this clone: Other nucleotide sequences in the sample specify the same CDR3. The chain combines TRBV27 with TRBJ2-1; TRBD1 is a possible D gene (6 bases). Germline CDR1 reads MNHEY; CDR2 reads SMNVEV (reference sequence). This CDR3 spans 13 amino acids. Trimming took off 5 bases at V and 6 bases at J, with 11 bases between the two ends. The CDR3 DNA reads as TGTGCCAGCAGTCCAACCAGGGGCAATGAGCAGTTCTTC. It yields the protein CASSPTRGNEQFF.

The chain has TRBV7-9 and TRBJ1-5; 9 positions match TRBD1. CDR1 is SEHNR and CDR2 is FQNEAQ in the germline V gene (reference sequence). The CDR3 has 16 residues. The trim removed 3 bases at V and 5 bases at J, leaving 8 bases unmatched. For the CDR3, the DNA is TGTGCCAGCAGCTTCTTCACAGGGGGCGAGGATCAGCCCCAGCATTTT. Its translation: CASSFFTGGEDQPQHF.

The chain links TRBV29-1 to TRBJ2-1; D possibly matches TRBD1 or TRBD2 (5 bases each). V lost 6 bases and J lost 8, with 17 bases in between. This CDR3 has 13 residues. In germline, CDR1 is SQVTM, CDR2 ANQGSEA. CDR3 sequence: CSVDIRGGYEQFF. For the CDR3, the DNA is TGCAGCGTAGACATTCGGGGCGGTTATGAGCAGTTCTTC.

The genes are TRBV28 and TRBJ2-2, with 10 bases aligning to TRBD2. Germline lookup yields CDR1 MDHEN and CDR2 SYDVKM. V trimming: 5 bases; J trimming: 6 bases; junction bases outside the gene matches: 15. CDR3 size: 18 residues. The CDR3 region is CASSIRGLANVIAGELFF. In DNA, the CDR3 is TGTGCCAGCAGTATACGGGGACTAGCGAACGTAATTGCCGGGGAGCTGTTTTTT.

The chain links TRBV29-1 to TRBJ2-1; D is undetermined. The CDR3 covers 12 residues. Trimming pared 4 bases from V and 2 bases from J, leaving 6 bases between. The germline CDR1 and CDR2 sequences are SQVTM and ANQGSEA. The CDR3 here is CSVVRPYNEQFF. The CDR3 DNA follows: TGCAGCGTTGTAAGGCCCTACAATGAGCAGTTCTTC.

The DNA for the CDR3 is TGTGCCAGCAGTTTTGGGGGGACAGGAAACGAGCAGTACTTC. Its translation is CASSFGGTGNEQYF. V is TRBV28 and J is TRBJ2-7, with 8 nucleotides matching TRBD1. The CDR3 covers 14 residues. CDR1 is MDHEN, CDR2 SYDVKM, per germline. With 3 bases clipped from V and 5 bases from J, the junction kept 6 bases outside the gene matches.

This sequence joins TRBV7-6 and TRBJ2-7; 11 nucleotides match TRBD2. The CDR3 is made up of 16 amino acids. The V gene's germline CDR1 is SGHVS and CDR2 FNYEAQ. Losses at the gene ends were 5 bases for V and 1 base for J; bases not matched to a gene: 7. CDR3 in amino acids: CASSTRTSGFSYEQYF. DNA of the CDR3: TGTGCCAGCAGCACCCGGACTAGCGGGTTTTCCTACGAGCAGTACTTC.

This chain connects TRBV30 to TRBJ2-5; unclear D gene. In germline, CDR1 is GTSNPN, CDR2 SVGIG (reference sequence). V dropped 0 bases and J dropped 4 bases, with 6 bases sitting between them. This CDR3 region has 12 residues. The CDR3 loop reads CAWSVLAETQYF. The CDR3 DNA reads as TGTGCCTGGAGTGTGTTGGCAGAGACCCAGTACTTC.

The rearrangement uses TRBV4-3 and TRBJ1-5; the D gene is possibly TRBD1 (6 bases). In germline, CDR1 is LGHNA, CDR2 YSLEER. Trimming removed 0 bases at V and 6 bases at J, with 9 bases between. This CDR3 has 14 residues. CDR3 region: CASSQDRRGQPQHF. The CDR3 DNA reads TGCGCCAGCAGCCAAGATCGCAGGGGTCAGCCCCAGCATTTT.